The text below deals with one T cell receptor (beta chain). A few counts support this clone. No antigen is known for it. Qualities for individual bases were not recorded, and no much larger clone is one base off. The sample is drawn from a study of shared clonotypes between healthy human individuals (dated by TCRdb to 2018 to 2020). As for the study more broadly: The cohort comprised two women and three men aged 18 to 49 years. Libraries were prepared and TCR repertoires were sequenced by different laboratories using diverse techniques, in order to increase sequencing depth and limit assay-specific biases. Leukapheresis yielded between about 0.85 and 9.5 billion PBMCs per donor. Per donor, three plates each were used for CD4 naive and CD4 memory, two for CD8 naive, and one for CD8 memory. Blood TCR repertoires of about 5 healthy adults were deeply sequenced to estimate repertoire size and the extent of clonotype sharing between individuals. Results and caveats for the whole study, not just this receptor: Larger estimated clonotype richness was generally found for naive subsets than for memory subsets. About 4.5% of naive CD4, 3.5% of naive CD8, 2% to 2.5% of memory CD4, and 0.35% to 0.5% of memory CD8 clonotypes were shared across several donors. Pairwise subsampling led to the expectation that sequencing depth would affect the degree of clonotype sharing among donors. Even with the large sequencing depth, rarefaction of the sorted-subset datasets indicated that sequencing was incomplete. The small number of donors limited the genetic and exposure-history diversity represented. Sampling was restricted to blood, and TCR repertoires in tissues likely differ from the TCR repertoires found in blood. Compared with non-shared clonotypes, the clonotypes found in all four sorted-subset donors had higher generation probabilities.

The CDR3 goes from the cysteine to the phenylalanine over 13 residues. The retained sequence is limited to the CDR3, 39 bases, with the frame set at the first base. V is cut by 6 bases and J by 8 bases, and the space between the germline ends is 17 bases. CDR1 and CDR2 were assigned from the germline V gene as SQVTM and ANQGSEA. Healthy HIV-negative adults with no recently reported acute infections or vaccinations were included as donors. All donors were Caucasian adults living in Nashville, Tennessee, USA. CD4+ T cells were enriched by magnetic negative selection, after which naive cells were positively selected on CD45RA and the negative fraction was taken as the memory subset. After blood collection by leukapheresis, PBMCs were isolated using Ficoll-Histopaque density gradient centrifugation and then cryopreserved in the vapor phase of liquid nitrogen. Purity and quantity of every magnetically sorted T cell population were checked by analytical flow cytometry. Genomic DNA was isolated from every sorted fraction and measured by UV absorbance on a Nanodrop 2000c.

Using the deep immunoSEQ assay, TCR CDR3 regions were amplified from genomic DNA by multiplex PCR. For each cell subset, the extracted genomic DNA was distributed evenly across all wells of several immunoSEQ 96-well plates, and each plate served as one replicate. Each replicate PCR for sorted subsets received 150 to 250 ng genomic DNA, equal to about 30,000 T cell genomes. Purified libraries were quantified with a Qubit 3.0 fluorometer, sized on a Bioanalyzer 2100, and re-quantified with the KAPA Library Quantification kit. Every immunoSEQ 96-well plate was sequenced on a separate single-read 150-cycle Illumina NextSeq 550 flow cell. The study's processing was this. Because only junctional sequences without quality scores were contained in the immunoSEQ output, filtering matching that applied to full-length reads could not be performed. Sequences were annotated with PyIR, a Python wrapper for IgBLAST v1.9, and V/J genes and CDR3 were assigned using IMGT germline references. Reads were removed for weak V/J assignments (E-value above 1e-6), missing CDR3, stop codons, out-of-frame junctions, or ambiguous translated residues. V3J clonotypes were defined by identical inferred V gene, J gene, and CDR3 amino acid sequence. Percentage overlap between repertoires was calculated by dividing the number of shared unique clonotypes by the size of the smaller repertoire. Richness of each repertoire was evaluated using RTK rarefaction, the Chao1 estimator, and Recon v2.1 estimates of unobserved clonotypes. Generation probabilities for all TCRbeta clonotypes obtained by the gDNA method from a handful of donors were computed using OLGA. The table was pulled from immuneACCESS by TCRdb, which kept in-frame rearrangements only. Such tables lose some clones; where checked, under half of the loss comes from unresolved V genes, and the rest has no known cause. V, J and clone size are taken as reported in that table, and D and trimming were inferred from the DNA itself. Present in this sample are over a million clones, around three quarters of which were seen just once. The ten largest clones take up under 0.6% of the sample.

This clonotype was obtained from a man aged 18 to 29 in good health. Some clones in this sample may be carry-over from other donors' samples. The rearrangement joined TRBV29-1 to TRBJ2-1; the D gene is possibly TRBD1 or TRBD2, each agreeing over 6 bases. Material: memory CD4+ T cells from PBMCs. The cell subset or site label, as the study defines it: CD45RA-negative fraction. The nucleotides read TGCAGCGTGGACGGGGGCCGCCGTGATGAGCAGTTCTTC. Its protein product is CSVDGGRRDEQFF.